A selection of T cell receptor beta chains follows, all from one sample in a study of blood T cell repertoires in COVID-19. The table came from immunoSEQ multiplex PCR; TCRdb's copy has only in-frame clones and leaves some out. The data contain about 400,000 clones, around 88% of them singletons. Sequencing was done on a sample of peripheral blood. Receptor source: a woman in her sixties with COVID-19, enrolled during active disease. Both conserved end residues are part of each CDR3.

v_call cdr3_length cdr3_aa
TRBV5-1 14 CASSDRVGADTQYF
TRBV10-3 11 CAIQLSSGYTF
TRBV5-1 14 CASSWGQMNTEAFF
TRBV25-1 15 CASSERGGPHNEQFF
TRBV5-4 18 CASSRETGTSGGEETQYF
TRBV6-5 15 CASKEGGQVTGELFF
TRBV5-6 16 CASSLRGPRTNTEAFF
TRBV4-1 15 CASSPPTANTGELFF
TRBV12-1 16 CASSPIPSGGLNEQFF
TRBV30 13 CAWSSAGVNEAFF
TRBV5-6 14 CASSLGTYTGELFF
TRBV5-6 17 CASSLAGVGTINTEAFF
TRBV12-3/TRBV12-4 13 CASSPGGGIGYTF
TRBV19 11 CASSSHQSQYF
TRBV7-9 13 CASSHGGIETQYF
TRBV18 15 CASSPVPSGEETQYF
TRBV30 12 CAWSVQGYEQYF
TRBV12-5 12 CASGLGANEQYF
TRBV6-5 15 CASRRMGAQVTEAFF
TRBV19 15 CASSSLGGGVDEQFF
TRBV7-2 15 CASSLGPSESYGYTF
TRBV6-8 14 CASIHRDTGNTIYF
TRBV6-5 14 CAIRGGPTNEKLFF